This TCR beta chain stems from a study of cytomegalovirus exposure and HLA in healthy donors. In the PCR, 60 Vbeta and 13 Jbeta primers were used. Sequenced by immunoSEQ multiplex PCR; TCRdb stores in-frame clones only, minus some. The profile shows over 150,000 clones, 75% to 90% of them singletons. This clone was seen more than once but under ten times. Germline loops: CDR1 SGHKS, CDR2 YYEKEE (reference sequence). The CDR3 totals 13 residues. The V gene lost 1 base and the J gene lost 2 bases, with 7 bases spanning the gap. V is TRBV5-5 and J is TRBJ2-7; possibly TRBD1 for D (5 bases). Sequenced sample: PBMCs. This TCR was sampled from a man aged 45-65 years in good health and CMV-seronegative. In DNA form, the CDR3 reads TGTGCCAGCAGCTTGCAAGGGGCCTACGAGCAGTACTTC. The encoded protein is CASSLQGAYEQYF.